What follows are 3 T cell receptor beta chains derived from one specimen sequenced in a study of metastatic and nonmetastatic thyroid tumors. MiXCR was used by TCRdb to re-call the PCR reads. The sample consists of about 92,000 clones, approximately 15% of them appearing once. Every patient was untreated before thyroid surgery. The material sequenced was blood. The source is a female donor with papillary thyroid cancer or a benign thyroid nodule (not recorded which). Some clones in this sample may be carry-over from other donors' samples.

This clone was seen repeatedly, ten times or more. This rearrangement joins TRBV6-5 to TRBJ1-6; tentative D call: TRBD1 (6 bases). Trimming shortened V by 2 bases and J by 6 bases, and 8 bases separated the two germline ends. Germline CDR1 is MNHEY and CDR2 is SVGAGI. CDR3 size: 14 residues. The CDR3 protein is CASSYGGGNSPLHF. In nucleotides, the CDR3 is TGTGCCAGCAGTTACGGAGGGGGTAATTCACCCCTCCACTTT.

In its sample, this clone was seen a few times. A much more abundant neighbour one base away suggests this may be a read error. The CDR3 does not close with the conserved phenylalanine or tryptophan, likely indicating a read error. The V and J genes are TRBV29-1 and TRBJ2-2; D is ambiguous. Germline V gives CDR1 SQVTM, CDR2 ANQGSEA. V lost 5 bases, J lost 4 bases, and 11 bases lay in between. This CDR3 has 13 amino acids. The chain's CDR3 is CSVRQTITGELFL. The CDR3 nucleotides read TGCAGCGTTAGGCAGACCATCACCGGGGAGCTGTTTCTT.

This clone was counted many times. This chain connects TRBV24-1 to TRBJ1-5; 10 bases line up with TRBD1. V lost 3 bases to trimming and J lost 3 bases; unmatched junction nucleotides: 4. This CDR3 comprises 16 residues. Germline CDR1 reads KGHDR; CDR2 reads SFDVKD. CDR3 sequence (DNA): TGTGCCACCAGTGATGGGGACAGGGGTTCCAATCAGCCCCAGCATTTT. Translated: CATSDGDRGSNQPQHF.